One TCR beta chain is described in this entry. The antigen remains unidentified. The method was immunoSEQ multiplex PCR; TCRdb's version includes in-frame clones alone and lacks a portion of them. Of 150,000 to 200,000 clones listed, 84% were seen once; the top ten hold more than 6.5%. This entry comes from a study of cytomegalovirus exposure and HLA in healthy donors. The germline V gene has CDR1 SGHDT and CDR2 YYEEEE. The junction had 5 bases not matched to a gene; V was cut back by 4 bases and J by 11 bases. The CDR3 spans 11 residues. Broader study findings: First-cohort TCR clusters tended to co-occur in the 95 to 150 validation repertoires, a later analysis found.

Sequenced: PBMCs. The chain is built from TRBV5-6 and TRBJ1-1; 7 bases line up with TRBD1. The receptor's source is a man aged 18 to 30 in good health and CMV-seropositive. The CDR3 sequence: CASSRDRAAFF. CDR3 bases: TGTGCCAGCAGCCGCGACAGGGCGGCTTTCTTT.